The text below deals with one TCR beta chain. Its antigen is not known. In contrast to the negatively isolated CD8+ and CD4+ T cells, TEMRA cells were FACS-enriched. This entry comes from a study of CD8 T cells in Susac syndrome. Reverse transcription of roughly 0.5 to 1 ug RNA used random hexamers. TCR beta CDR3 was amplified by immunoSEQ multiplex PCR. This amplification extended across 54 Vbeta and 13 Jbeta segments. TCRdb independently ran MiXCR on the immunoSEQ multiplex PCR reads; one entry per CDR3 protein. The repertoire has about 160,000 distinct CDR3 sequences, about 96% of them found once; the top ten carry approximately 0.12%. CDR3 length: 14 residues. Germline V gene sequence: CDR1 SNHLY, CDR2 FYNNEI. Trimming left V 7 bases short and J 1 base short, with 13 bases between. Points from the study as a whole: Expansion of clones was not seen in the CD4+ T cell repertoires of Susac syndrome.

The sequence was collected from a human donor with Susac syndrome. Sequencing was done on a sample of CD4+ T cells from PBMCs. This chain connects TRBV2 to TRBJ2-5, with D perhaps matching TRBD1 (6 bases). The CDR3 region has the DNA TGTGCCAGCACTGGGACAAACTCCCAAGAGACCCAGTACTTC. The encoded protein is CASTGTNSQETQYF.